This T cell receptor beta chain was identified in a study of cytomegalovirus exposure and HLA in healthy donors. Study results and caveats: Because they were indistinguishable, some V segments, including TRBV6-2 and TRBV6-3, were excluded. In an earlier analysis, in about 530 donors, most V segments appeared productive either ~87% or ~30% of the time.

Comments on this clone: Antigen: not known.

13 Jbeta primers and 60 Vbeta primers were used for the PCR. Clones were sequenced by immunoSEQ multiplex PCR, and TCRdb holds only the in-frame ones, with some missing. Among about 95,000 clones listed, around 79% were seen once. Germline V gives CDR1 DFQATT, CDR2 SNEGSKA (reference sequence). The CDR3 is 11 amino acids. V lost 2 bases to trimming and J lost 7 bases, with 6 bases between them. This sequence joins TRBV20-1 and TRBJ2-1, with D maybe TRBD1 (5 bases). Sample: PBMCs. This clonotype was sampled from a woman aged 40-49 years in good health and CMV-seronegative. Written as DNA, the CDR3 is TGCAGTGCTAGAAAGGGGAATGAGCAGTTCTTC. Encoded protein: CSARKGNEQFF.